This T cell receptor beta chain originates from a study of brain T cells in children with intractable seizures. This CDR3 region has 16 residues. Trimming took 4 bases from V and 5 from J, leaving 18 bases between them. The germline V gene has CDR1 SGDLS and CDR2 YYNGEE. Overall study findings and caveats: HCMV serostatus was not known, and viral specificity came from CDR3 similarity only. Clones missing pre-surgery may reflect undersampling of that blood sample.

On this clone: Its antigen is unknown.

Repertoires were generated with immunoSEQ multiplex PCR, while TCRdb's copy carries only in-frame clones and drops some. The table has 300,000 to 400,000 clones, roughly 93% seen once; the top ten hold 5.5% to 6%. Time point noted: blood from clinic visit 5 months post-surgery; TSC patient then seizure free. The sequenced cases were selected for having the highest brain T cell transcript signatures. Patients received at least one anti-epileptic drug before surgery. The sequence came from a boy under three years old with tuberous sclerosis and intractable seizures. The material was peripheral blood, obtained 4 to 6 months after surgery. The chain joins TRBV9 to TRBJ2-2; D is tentatively TRBD1 or TRBD2 (7 bases each). The CDR3 region has the DNA TGTGCCAGCAGCAGTCAGGGGGGAGGGTATACCGGGGAGCTGTTTTTT. Translating it yields CASSSQGGGYTGELFF.